This T cell receptor beta chain was recovered during a study of CD8 T cells in Susac syndrome. Regarding the study as a whole: An acknowledgment was made by the study that its TCR sequencing and HLA analysis involved relatively few individuals.

A quantity of about 0.5 to 1 ug RNA underwent reverse transcription using random hexamers. TCR beta CDR3 was amplified by immunoSEQ multiplex PCR. This amplification extended across 54 Vbeta and 13 Jbeta segments. TCRdb re-derived calls from the immunoSEQ multiplex PCR reads in MiXCR, one entry per CDR3 protein. The table records roughly 200,000 distinct CDR3 sequences, just under 95% of them present only once. Comment on this clonotype: Its target is not known.

High-throughput TCR beta sequencing covered peripheral CD8+ and CD4+ T cells. This clonotype was obtained from a human donor in good health. The material sequenced was CD4+ T cells from PBMCs.

Here the CDR3 reads CASSPDRQETQYF. CDR3 sequence (DNA): TGTGCCAGCAGTCCTGACAGACAAGAGACCCAGTACTTC. This chain connects TRBV12-3 or TRBV12-4 to TRBJ2-5; D possibly corresponds to TRBD1 (5 bases). CDR3 length: 13 residues. Trimming stripped 5 bases from V and 2 bases from J, with 9 bases between.